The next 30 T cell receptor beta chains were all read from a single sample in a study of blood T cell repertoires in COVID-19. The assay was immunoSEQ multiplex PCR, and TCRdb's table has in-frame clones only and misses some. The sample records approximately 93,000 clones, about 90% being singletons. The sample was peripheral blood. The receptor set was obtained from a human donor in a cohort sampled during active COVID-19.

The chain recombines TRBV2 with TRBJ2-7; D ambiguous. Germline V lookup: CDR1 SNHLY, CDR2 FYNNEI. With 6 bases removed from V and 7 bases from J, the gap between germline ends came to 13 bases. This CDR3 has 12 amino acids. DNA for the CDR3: TGTGCCAGCAGGGTAGGAACGAGGGAGCAGTACTTC. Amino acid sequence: CASRVGTREQYF.

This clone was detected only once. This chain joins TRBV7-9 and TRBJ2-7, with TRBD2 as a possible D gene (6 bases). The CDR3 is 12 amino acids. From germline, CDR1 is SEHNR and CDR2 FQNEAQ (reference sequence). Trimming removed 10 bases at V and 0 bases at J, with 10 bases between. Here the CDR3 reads CAILTSSYEQYF. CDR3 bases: TGTGCCATACTGACTAGCTCCTACGAGCAGTACTTC.

The CDR3 region has the DNA TGTGCCAGCAGCCGTTGGGACAGATCCTACGAGCAGTACTTC. This translates into CASSRWDRSYEQYF. This chain connects TRBV3-1 (or the pseudogene TRBV3-2) to TRBJ2-7; 7 bases agree with TRBD1. The V gene end was trimmed by 4 bases and the J gene end by 1 base; junction bases not matched to a gene: 4. Germline V gene sequence: CDR1 LGHDT, CDR2 YNNKEL (reference sequence). The CDR3 is 14 residues long.

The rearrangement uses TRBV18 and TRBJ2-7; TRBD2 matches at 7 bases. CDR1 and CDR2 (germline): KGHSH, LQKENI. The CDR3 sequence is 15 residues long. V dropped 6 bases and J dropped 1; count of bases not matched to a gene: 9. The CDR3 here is CASSYGSGASYEQYF. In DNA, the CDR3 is TGTGCCAGCTCCTACGGGAGCGGGGCTTCCTACGAGCAGTACTTC.

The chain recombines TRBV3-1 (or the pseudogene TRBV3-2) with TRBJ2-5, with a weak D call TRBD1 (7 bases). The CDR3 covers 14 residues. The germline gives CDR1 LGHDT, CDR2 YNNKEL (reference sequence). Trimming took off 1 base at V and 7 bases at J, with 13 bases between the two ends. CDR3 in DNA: TGTGCCAGCAGCCAAGGTCCGCAGGGGGGGACCCAGTACTTC. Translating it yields CASSQGPQGGTQYF.

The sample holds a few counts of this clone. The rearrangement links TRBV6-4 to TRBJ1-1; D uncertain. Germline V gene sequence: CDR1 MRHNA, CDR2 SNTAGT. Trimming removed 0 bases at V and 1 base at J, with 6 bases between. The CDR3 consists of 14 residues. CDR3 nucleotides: TGTGCCAGCAGTGACTCGAGCGAGAACACTGAAGCTTTCTTT. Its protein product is CASSDSSENTEAFF.

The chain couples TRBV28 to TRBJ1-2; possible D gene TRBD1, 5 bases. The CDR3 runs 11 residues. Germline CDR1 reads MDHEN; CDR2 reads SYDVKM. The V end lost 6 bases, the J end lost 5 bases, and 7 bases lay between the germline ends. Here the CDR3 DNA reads TGTGCCAGCAGCGCAGGGTATGGCTACACCTTC. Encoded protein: CASSAGYGYTF.

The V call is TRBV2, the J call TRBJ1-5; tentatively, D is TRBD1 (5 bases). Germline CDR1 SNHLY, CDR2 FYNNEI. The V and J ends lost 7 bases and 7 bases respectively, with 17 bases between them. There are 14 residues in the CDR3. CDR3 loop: CASTPGGGRQPQHF. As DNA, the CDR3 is TGTGCCAGCACCCCTGGCGGGGGTCGGCAGCCCCAGCATTTT.

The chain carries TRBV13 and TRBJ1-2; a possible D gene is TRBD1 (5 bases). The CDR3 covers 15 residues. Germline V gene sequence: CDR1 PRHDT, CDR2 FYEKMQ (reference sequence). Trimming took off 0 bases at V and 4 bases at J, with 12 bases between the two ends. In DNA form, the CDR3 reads TGTGCCAGCAGCTTAGGAAAGGGGCAAGCCTATGGCTACACCTTC. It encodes CASSLGKGQAYGYTF.

CDR3 DNA sequence: TGTGCCATCAGTGCTGGCCGTAACAATGAGCAGTTCTTC. It yields the protein CAISAGRNNEQFF. The V and J genes are TRBV10-3 and TRBJ2-1, with no clear D. Trimming shortened V by 4 bases and J by 5 bases, and 9 bases separated the two germline ends. CDR1 and CDR2 from the germline V gene are ENHRY and SYGVKD. This CDR3 is 13 amino acids long.

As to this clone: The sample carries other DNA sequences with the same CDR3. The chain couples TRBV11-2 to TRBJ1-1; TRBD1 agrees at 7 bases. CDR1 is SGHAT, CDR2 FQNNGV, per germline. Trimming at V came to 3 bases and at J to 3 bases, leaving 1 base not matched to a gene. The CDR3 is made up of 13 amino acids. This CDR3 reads CASSFTGDTEAFF. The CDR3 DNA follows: TGTGCCAGCAGCTTTACAGGGGACACTGAAGCTTTCTTT.

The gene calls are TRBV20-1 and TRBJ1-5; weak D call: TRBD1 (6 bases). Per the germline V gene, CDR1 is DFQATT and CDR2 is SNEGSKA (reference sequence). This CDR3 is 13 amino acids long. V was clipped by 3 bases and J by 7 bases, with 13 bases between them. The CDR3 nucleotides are TGCAGTGCTAGTCCCACAGGGAACCAGCCCCAGCATTTT. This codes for CSASPTGNQPQHF.

DNA of the CDR3: TGTGCCAGCAGCTCATACGCTACTAGCGGTGACGGGGAGCTGTTTTTT. The encoded protein is CASSSYATSGDGELFF. The rearrangement links TRBV7-3 to TRBJ2-2; 8 nucleotides agree with TRBD2. Trimming removed 4 bases from V and 7 bases from J; junction bases left unmatched: 11. The germline V gene encodes CDR1 SGHTA and CDR2 FQGTGA. This CDR3 contains 16 residues. The full variable domain, its missing parts supplied by reference TRBV7-3 and TRBJ2-2, is GAGVSQTPSNKVTEKGKYVELRCDPISGHTALYWYRQSLGQGPEFLIYFQGTGAADDSGLPNDRFFAVRPEGSVSTLKIQRTERGDSAVYLCASSSYATSGDGELFFGEGSRLTVL.

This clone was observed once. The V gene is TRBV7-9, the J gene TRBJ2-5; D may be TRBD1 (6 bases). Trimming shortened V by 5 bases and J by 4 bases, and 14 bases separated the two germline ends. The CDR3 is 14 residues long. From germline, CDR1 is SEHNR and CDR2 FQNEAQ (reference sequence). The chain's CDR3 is CASSPFRGSETQYF. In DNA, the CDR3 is TGTGCCAGCAGCCCTTTTAGGGGGTCAGAGACCCAGTACTTC. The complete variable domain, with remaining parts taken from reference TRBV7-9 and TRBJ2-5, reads DTGVSQNPRHKITKRGQNVTFRCDPISEHNRLYWYRQTLGQGPEFLTYFQNEAQLEKSRLLSDRFSAERPKGSFSTLEIQRTEQGDSAMYLCASSPFRGSETQYFGPGTRLLVL.

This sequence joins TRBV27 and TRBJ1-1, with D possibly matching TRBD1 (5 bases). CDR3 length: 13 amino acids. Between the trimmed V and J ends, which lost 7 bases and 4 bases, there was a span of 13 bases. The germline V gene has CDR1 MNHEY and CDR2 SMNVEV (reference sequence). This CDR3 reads CASNTLGLTEAFF. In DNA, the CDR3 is TGTGCCAGCAATACTTTGGGACTCACTGAAGCTTTCTTT.

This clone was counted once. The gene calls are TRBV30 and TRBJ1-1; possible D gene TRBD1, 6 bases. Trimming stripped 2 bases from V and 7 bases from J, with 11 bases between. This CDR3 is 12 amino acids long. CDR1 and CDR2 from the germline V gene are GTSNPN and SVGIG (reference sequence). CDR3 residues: CAWSFTGIEAFF. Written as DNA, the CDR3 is TGTGCCTGGAGTTTTACAGGGATTGAAGCTTTCTTT.

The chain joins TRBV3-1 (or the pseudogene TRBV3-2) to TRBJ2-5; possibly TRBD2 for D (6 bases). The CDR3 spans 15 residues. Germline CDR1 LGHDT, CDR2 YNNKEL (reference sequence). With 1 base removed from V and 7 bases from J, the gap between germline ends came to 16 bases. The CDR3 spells CASSQVAGPAGTQYF. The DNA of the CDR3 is TGTGCCAGCAGCCAAGTGGCGGGACCTGCGGGGACCCAGTACTTC.

The CDR3 is CASSLTLERELFF. For the CDR3, the DNA is TGTGCCAGCAGCTTGACGTTGGAGAGGGAGCTGTTTTTT. The chain couples TRBV7-3 to TRBJ2-2; unclear D gene. The germline V gene encodes CDR1 SGHTA and CDR2 FQGTGA. The V end was cut by 3 bases, the J end by 9 bases, with 11 bases between. This CDR3 has 13 amino acids.

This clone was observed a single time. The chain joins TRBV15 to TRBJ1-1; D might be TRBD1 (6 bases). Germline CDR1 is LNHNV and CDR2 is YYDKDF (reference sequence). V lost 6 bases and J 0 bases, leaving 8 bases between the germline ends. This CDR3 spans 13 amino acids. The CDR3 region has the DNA TGTGCCACCAGAACAGGGTTGAACACTGAAGCTTTCTTT. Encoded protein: CATRTGLNTEAFF.

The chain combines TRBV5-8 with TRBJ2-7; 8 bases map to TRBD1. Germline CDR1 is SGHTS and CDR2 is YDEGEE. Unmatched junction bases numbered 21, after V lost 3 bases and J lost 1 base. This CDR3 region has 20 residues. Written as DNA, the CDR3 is TGTGCCAGCAGCTCGTCTGCTCAACCAGTCGACAGGGGTCTTTCCTACGAGCAGTACTTC. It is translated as CASSSSAQPVDRGLSYEQYF.

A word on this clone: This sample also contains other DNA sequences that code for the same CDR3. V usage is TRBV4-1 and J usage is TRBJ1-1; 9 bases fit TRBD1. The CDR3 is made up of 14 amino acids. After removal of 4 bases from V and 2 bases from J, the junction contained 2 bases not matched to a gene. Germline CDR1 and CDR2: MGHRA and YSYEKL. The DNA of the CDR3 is TGCGCCAGCAGCCCGGGACAGGGCAACACTGAAGCTTTCTTT. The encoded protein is CASSPGQGNTEAFF.

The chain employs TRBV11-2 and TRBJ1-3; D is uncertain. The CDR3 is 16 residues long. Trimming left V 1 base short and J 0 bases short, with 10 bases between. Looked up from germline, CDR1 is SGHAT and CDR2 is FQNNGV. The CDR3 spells CASSLGAGFSGNTIYF. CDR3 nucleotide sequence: TGTGCCAGCAGCTTAGGGGCAGGTTTCTCTGGAAACACCATATATTTT.

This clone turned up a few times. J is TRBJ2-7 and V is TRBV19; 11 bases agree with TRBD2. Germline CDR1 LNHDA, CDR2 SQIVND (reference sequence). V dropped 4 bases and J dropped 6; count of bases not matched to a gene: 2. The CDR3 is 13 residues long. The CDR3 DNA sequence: TGTGCCAGTAGTAGGACTAGCGGGCGCGAGCAGTACTTC. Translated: CASSRTSGREQYF.

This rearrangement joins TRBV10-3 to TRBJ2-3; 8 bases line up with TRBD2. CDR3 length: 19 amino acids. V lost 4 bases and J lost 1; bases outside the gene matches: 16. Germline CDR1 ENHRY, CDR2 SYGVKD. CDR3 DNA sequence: TGTGCCATCAGTGGGGGAGGCGGGGGGCGCGTAGTACGCACAGATACGCAGTATTTT. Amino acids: CAISGGGGGRVVRTDTQYF.

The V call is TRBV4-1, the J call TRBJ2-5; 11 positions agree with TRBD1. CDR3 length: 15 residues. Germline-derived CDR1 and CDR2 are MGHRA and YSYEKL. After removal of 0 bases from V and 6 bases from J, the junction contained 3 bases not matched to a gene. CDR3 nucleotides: TGCGCCAGCAGCCAAGAAGGGACAGGGGGGCAGACCCAGTACTTC. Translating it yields CASSQEGTGGQTQYF.

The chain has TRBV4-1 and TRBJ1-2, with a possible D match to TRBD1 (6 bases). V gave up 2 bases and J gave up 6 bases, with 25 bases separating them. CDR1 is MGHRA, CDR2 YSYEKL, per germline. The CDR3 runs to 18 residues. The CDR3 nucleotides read TGCGCCAGCAGCCAACCCCTGGGCGGTCGGGGGGCTGGGAATGGCTACACCTTC. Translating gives CASSQPLGGRGAGNGYTF.

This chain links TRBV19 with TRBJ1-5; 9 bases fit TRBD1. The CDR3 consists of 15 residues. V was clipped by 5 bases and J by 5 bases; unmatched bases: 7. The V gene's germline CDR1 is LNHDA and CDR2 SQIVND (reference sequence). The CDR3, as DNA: TGTGCCAGTAGTCCAACAGGGGGCATCGATCAGCCCCAGCATTTT. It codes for CASSPTGGIDQPQHF.

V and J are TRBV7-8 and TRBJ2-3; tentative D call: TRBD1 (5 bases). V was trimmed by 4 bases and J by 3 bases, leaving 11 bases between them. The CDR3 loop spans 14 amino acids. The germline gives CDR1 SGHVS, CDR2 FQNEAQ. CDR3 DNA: TGTGCCAGCAGCTCCAGGGTGGGAACAGATACGCAGTATTTT. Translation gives CASSSRVGTDTQYF.

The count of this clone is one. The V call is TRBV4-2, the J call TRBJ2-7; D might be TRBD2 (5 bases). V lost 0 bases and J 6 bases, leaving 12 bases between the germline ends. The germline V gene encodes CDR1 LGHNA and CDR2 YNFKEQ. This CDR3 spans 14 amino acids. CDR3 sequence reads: CASSQDRRTPEQYF. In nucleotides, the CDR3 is TGTGCCAGCAGCCAAGATCGGCGGACTCCCGAGCAGTACTTC.

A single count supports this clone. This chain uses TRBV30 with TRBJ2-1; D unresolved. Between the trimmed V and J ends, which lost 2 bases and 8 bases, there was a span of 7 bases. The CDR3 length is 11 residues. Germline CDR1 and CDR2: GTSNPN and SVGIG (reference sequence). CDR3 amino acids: CAWSRGDEQFF. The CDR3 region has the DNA TGTGCCTGGAGTAGAGGCGATGAGCAGTTCTTC.